A single sample gave rise to the 5 T cell receptor beta chains below, sequenced in a study of CD8+ T cells in alopecia areata. As the sequencing template, cDNA was produced by extracting RNA and reverse transcribing it. Measured with immunoSEQ multiplex PCR; TCRdb has only the in-frame clones, and not every one. Of roughly 150,000 clones in the sample, less than 75% are singletons; the top ten hold 30% to 45%. Sequencing was performed on CD8+ T cells sorted from blood. The receptors here all came from a human donor in good health.

This clone has just a few counts. One end of the junction is discordant with germline, which a read error may explain. The rearrangement joins TRBV7-9 to TRBJ2-1; D is perhaps TRBD2 (5 bases). The germline gives CDR1 SEHNR, CDR2 FQNEAQ (reference sequence). The CDR3 spans 11 residues. The CDR3 bases are TGCGCCAGCAGCGGAGCGAATGAGCAGTTCTTC. Its translation: CASSGANEQFF.

This chain joins TRBV25-1 and TRBJ1-2; a possible D gene is TRBD1 (6 bases). Germline V gene data show CDR1 as MGHDK and CDR2 as SYGVNS. The CDR3 is made up of 15 amino acids. V was clipped by 1 base and J by 7 bases, with 16 bases between them. This CDR3 reads CASSEWKGGTSGYTF. The CDR3 nucleotides are TGTGCCAGCAGTGAATGGAAGGGGGGAACATCTGGCTACACCTTC.

The chain is built from TRBV2 and TRBJ1-2; D may be TRBD1 (5 bases). CDR1 is SNHLY and CDR2 is FYNNEI in the germline V gene. This CDR3 region has 14 residues. V dropped 5 bases and J dropped 4 bases, with 14 bases sitting between them. This CDR3 reads CASSPGLLGYGYTF. The CDR3 DNA follows: TGTGCCAGCAGTCCAGGGTTACTAGGCTATGGCTACACCTTC. The complete variable domain, with remaining parts taken from reference TRBV2 and TRBJ1-2, reads EPEVTQTPSHQVTQMGQEVILRCVPISNHLYFYWYRQILGQKVEFLVSFYNNEISEKSEIFDDQFSVERPDGSNFTLKIRSTKLEDSAMYFCASSPGLLGYGYTFGSGTRLTVV.

This sequence joins TRBV19 and TRBJ2-7, with 8 bases lining up with TRBD1. CDR1 is LNHDA and CDR2 is SQIVND in the germline V gene (reference sequence). This CDR3 is 11 amino acids long. Trimming cost V 9 bases and J 3 bases; bases outside gene matches: 1. This CDR3 reads CASGQGYEQYF. The CDR3 coding sequence is TGTGCCAGCGGACAGGGCTACGAGCAGTACTTC.

This clone was picked up a small number of times. J is TRBJ2-7 and V is TRBV11-1, with D possibly being TRBD2 (6 bases). V was shortened by 5 bases and J by 4 bases, with 21 bases between the two germline ends. CDR1 is SGHAT and CDR2 is FQDESV in the germline V gene (reference sequence). The CDR3 is 16 residues long. The CDR3 nucleotides are TGTGCCAGCAGCCCCCAATTGGGGGGAAAGTTGTACGAGCAGTACTTC. As protein: CASSPQLGGKLYEQYF.